The 17 T cell receptor beta chains in this list originate from one sample, sequenced in a study of blood T cells in healthy people across ages (dated by TCRdb to between 2014 and 2017). Library preparation employed 5' RACE. TCRdb shows the sequencer as Illumina HiSeq 2500. A second PCR of roughly 6 to 11 cycles was run with a J-beta primer mix and a sample-barcoded 5' primer. TCRdb reran the public reads through fastp at Q25 and MiXCR, keeping productive beta chains. Rows with a matching CDR3 protein are joined into one entry that keeps the most common DNA and genes. In this sample the table shows around 1,000,000 distinct CDR3 sequences, around two fifths of which occur a single time. The ten largest make up around 13% of the sample. Sequencing input: blood. The receptor source for this set is a man younger than 30 in good health.

This clonotype was recorded a few times. The CDR3 DNA reads TGTGCCAGGAGCGGGGGGGCTAAAAATGAGCAGTTCTTC. It is translated as CARSGGAKNEQFF. The chain is built from TRBV12-3 or TRBV12-4 and TRBJ2-1, with 10 positions matching TRBD2. This CDR3 has 13 residues. V lost 9 bases, J lost 7 bases, and 6 bases stayed unmatched.

The chain is built from TRBV2 and TRBJ1-2, with D possibly being TRBD1 (6 bases). The CDR3 sequence is 14 residues long. V gave up 1 base and J gave up 6 bases, with 12 bases separating them. The V gene's germline CDR1 is SNHLY and CDR2 FYNNEI. The CDR3 nucleotides read TGTGCCAGCAGTGAAGAGTCCAGGGGAAATGGCTACACCTTC. Amino acids: CASSEESRGNGYTF.

CDR3 loop: CASSKRGTARVYGYTF. In DNA form, the CDR3 reads TGTGCCAGCAGCAAAAGAGGGACAGCCAGAGTTTATGGCTACACCTTC. This chain connects TRBV21-1 to TRBJ1-2; the D call in the table, TRBD1, was not verified against the DNA. TRBV21-1 is noted as a pseudogene. The CDR3 loop spans 16 amino acids.

V is TRBV6-5 and J is TRBJ2-3; D is unresolved. The V and J ends lost 6 bases and 1 base respectively, with 8 bases between them. From germline, CDR1 is MNHEY and CDR2 SVGAGI. CDR3 length: 13 amino acids. The CDR3 DNA reads as TGTGCCAGCAGATACGAGGGCACAGATACGCAGTATTTT. This sequence encodes CASRYEGTDTQYF.

J is TRBJ2-3 and V is TRBV13, with a tentative D call TRBD2 (6 bases). Deletions cut 5 bases from V and 4 bases from J, with 13 bases between. The CDR3 runs to 14 residues. In germline, CDR1 is PRHDT, CDR2 FYEKMQ (reference sequence). The CDR3 bases are TGTGCCAGCAGCCGCGGAGGGGCCCCAGATACGCAGTATTTT. It specifies CASSRGGAPDTQYF.

This clonotype was recorded a few times. The J gene is TRBJ1-2, the V gene TRBV29-1, with TRBD1 matching 7 bases. Trimming cost V 3 bases and J 6 bases; bases outside gene matches: 7. CDR1 and CDR2 (germline): SQVTM, ANQGSEA. This CDR3 is 13 amino acids long. The CDR3 protein is CSVEHRGSDGYTF. CDR3 sequence (DNA): TGCAGCGTTGAGCACAGGGGAAGCGATGGCTACACCTTC.

This chain joins TRBV6-1 and TRBJ1-5; D gene unclear. V gave up 4 bases and J gave up 0 bases, with 10 bases separating them. This CDR3 is 15 amino acids long. Germline values: CDR1 MNHNS, CDR2 SASEGT. In nucleotides, the CDR3 is TGTGCCAGCAGTGCGGCGGGGAATAGCAATCAGCCCCAGCATTTT. This gives the protein CASSAAGNSNQPQHF.

This sequence joins TRBV5-1 and TRBJ1-4, with 8 nucleotides matching TRBD1. Germline V gene sequence: CDR1 SGHRS, CDR2 YFSETQ. Trimming took 0 bases from V and 2 from J; bases not matched to a gene: 12. The CDR3 runs to 19 residues. The CDR3 nucleotides are TGCGCCAGCAGCTTGGAACCCCGGACAGGGAGGACCACTAATGAAAAACTGTTTTTT. Translating gives CASSLEPRTGRTTNEKLFF.

This sequence joins TRBV20-1 and TRBJ1-2; 7 positions agree with TRBD1. This CDR3 region has 12 residues. Losses at the gene ends were 6 bases for V and 2 bases for J; bases not matched to a gene: 3. CDR1 and CDR2 from the germline V gene are DFQATT and SNEGSKA (reference sequence). CDR3 coding DNA: TGCAGTGCGGCGGGACAGAACTATGGCTACACCTTC. Residues: CSAAGQNYGYTF.

The rearrangement links TRBV7-3 to TRBJ2-1; D possibly corresponds to TRBD1 (6 bases). Germline CDR1 SGHTA, CDR2 FQGTGA. The CDR3 loop spans 16 amino acids. Trimming took 2 bases from V and 0 from J, leaving 11 bases between them. CDR3 amino acids: CASSLLGQSSYNEQFF. Here the CDR3 DNA reads TGTGCCAGCAGCTTACTAGGACAGAGCTCCTACAATGAGCAGTTCTTC.

The CDR3 protein is CASSSANELYGYTF. CDR3 DNA sequence: TGTGCCAGCAGCTCCGCCAACGAGTTATATGGCTACACCTTC. J is TRBJ1-2 and V is TRBV9, with D hard to call. Looked up from germline, CDR1 is SGDLS and CDR2 is YYNGEE. V lost 4 bases, J lost 5 bases, and 15 bases lay in between. This CDR3 comprises 14 residues.

In this sample, this clonotype turned up a few times. The gene calls are TRBV4-3 and TRBJ1-6; D remains ambiguous. The CDR3 runs to 17 residues. CDR1 LGHNA and CDR2 YSLEER come from the germline V gene. The ends were cut back, 1 base at V and 5 bases at J, with 15 bases in the middle. The CDR3 reads CASSQVTGSRDNSPLHF. As DNA, the CDR3 is TGCGCCAGCAGCCAAGTAACCGGCTCTCGGGATAATTCACCCCTCCACTTT.

The chain recombines TRBV20-1 with TRBJ1-5; D unresolved. The germline gives CDR1 DFQATT, CDR2 SNEGSKA (reference sequence). This CDR3 contains 12 residues. Trimming removed 5 bases at V and 0 bases at J, with 5 bases between. For the CDR3, the DNA is TGCAGTGCTGTTTATAGCAATCAGCCCCAGCATTTT. Its translation: CSAVYSNQPQHF.

This clonotype was seen a few times. The chain recombines TRBV3-1 with TRBJ2-3; TRBD2 might be the D (5 bases). V was pared by 1 base and J by 2 bases, with 16 bases between. The CDR3 is 17 residues long. Germline V CDR1 and CDR2: LGHDT, YNNKEL (reference sequence). The chain's CDR3 is CASSQGGRKNPTDTQYF. The DNA of the CDR3 is TGTGCCAGCAGCCAAGGAGGGCGAAAAAACCCCACAGATACGCAGTATTTT.

Worth noting for this clonotype: A much more abundant neighbour one base away suggests this may be a read error. CDR3 sequence: CSARDLQAYNEQYF. In DNA form, the CDR3 reads TGCAGTGCTAGAGATCTACAGGCTTACAATGAGCAGTACTTC. The V call is TRBV20-1, the J call TRBJ2-5, with D perhaps matching TRBD1 (5 bases). CDR1 and CDR2 (germline): DFQATT, SNEGSKA (reference sequence). Between the trimmed V and J ends, which lost 0 bases and 11 bases, there was a span of 19 bases. This CDR3 region has 14 residues.

In its sample, this clonotype was seen many times. DNA for the CDR3: TGTGCCAGCAGCCTCCCTCAGGGGCGAAATGAGCAGTTCTTC. It encodes CASSLPQGRNEQFF. The chain carries TRBV7-2 and TRBJ2-1, with D possibly matching TRBD1 (6 bases). Per germline, CDR1 SGHTA and CDR2 FQGNSA. The V end lost 5 bases, the J end lost 7 bases, and 15 bases lay between the germline ends. The CDR3 has 14 amino acids.

The chain joins TRBV25-1 to TRBJ2-7; a weak D match, TRBD2 (6 bases). The J call may be in error: the DNA end matches TRBJ2-5 better. The CDR3 contains 15 residues. CDR1 and CDR2 from the germline V gene are MGHDK and SYGVNS. CDR3 sequence: CASSEQTRWIETQYF. The CDR3 region has the DNA TGTGCCAGCAGTGAGCAGACTAGGTGGATTGAGACCCAGTACTTC.